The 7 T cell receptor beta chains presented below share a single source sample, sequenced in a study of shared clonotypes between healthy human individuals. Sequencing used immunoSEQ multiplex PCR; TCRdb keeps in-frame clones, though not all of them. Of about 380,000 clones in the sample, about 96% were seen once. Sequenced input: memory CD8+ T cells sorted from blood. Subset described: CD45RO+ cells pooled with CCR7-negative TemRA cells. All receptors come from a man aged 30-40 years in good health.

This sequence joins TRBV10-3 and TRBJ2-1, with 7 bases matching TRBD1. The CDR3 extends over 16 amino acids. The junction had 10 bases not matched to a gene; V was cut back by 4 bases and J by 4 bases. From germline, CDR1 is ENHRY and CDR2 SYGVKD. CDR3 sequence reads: CAISVSGNRGYNEQFF. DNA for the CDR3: TGTGCCATCAGTGTAAGTGGGAACAGGGGATACAATGAGCAGTTCTTC.

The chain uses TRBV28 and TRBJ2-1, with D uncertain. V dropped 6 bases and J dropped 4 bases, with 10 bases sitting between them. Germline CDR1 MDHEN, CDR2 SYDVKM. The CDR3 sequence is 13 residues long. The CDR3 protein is CASSLGLYNEQFF. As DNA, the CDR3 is TGTGCCAGCAGCCTCGGATTGTACAATGAGCAGTTCTTC.

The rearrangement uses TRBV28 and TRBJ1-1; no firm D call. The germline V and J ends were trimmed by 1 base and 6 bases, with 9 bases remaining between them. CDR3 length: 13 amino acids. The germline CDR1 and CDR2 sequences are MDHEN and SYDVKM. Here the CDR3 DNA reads TGTGCCAGCAGTTTATCCCCCCTTTCTGAAGCTTTCTTT. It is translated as CASSLSPLSEAFF.

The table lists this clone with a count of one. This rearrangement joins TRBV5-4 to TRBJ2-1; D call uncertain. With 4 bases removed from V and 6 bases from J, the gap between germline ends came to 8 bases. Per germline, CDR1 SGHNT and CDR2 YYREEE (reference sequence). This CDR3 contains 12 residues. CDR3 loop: CASSIYSNEQFF. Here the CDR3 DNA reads TGTGCCAGCAGCATTTACAGCAATGAGCAGTTCTTC.

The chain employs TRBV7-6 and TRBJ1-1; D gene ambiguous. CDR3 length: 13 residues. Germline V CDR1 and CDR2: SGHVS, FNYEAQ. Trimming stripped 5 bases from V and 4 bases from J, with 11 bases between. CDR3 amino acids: CASSPRGSTEAFF. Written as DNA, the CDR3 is TGTGCCAGCAGCCCCCGAGGGAGCACTGAAGCTTTCTTT.

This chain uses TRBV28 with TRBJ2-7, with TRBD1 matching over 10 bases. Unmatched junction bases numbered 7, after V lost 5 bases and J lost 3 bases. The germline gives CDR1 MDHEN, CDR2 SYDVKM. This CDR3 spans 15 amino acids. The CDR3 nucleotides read TGTGCCAGCAGTGAATCCGGGACAGGGGTCTACGAGCAGTACTTC. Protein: CASSESGTGVYEQYF.

CDR3 sequence: CASSVRENYNEQFF. The CDR3 region has the DNA TGTGCCAGCAGCGTCAGGGAGAACTACAATGAGCAGTTCTTC. This sequence joins TRBV9 and TRBJ2-1; D is tentatively TRBD1 or TRBD2 (5 bases each). Trimming pared 2 bases from V and 3 bases from J, leaving 9 bases between. This CDR3 contains 14 residues. From germline, CDR1 is SGDLS and CDR2 YYNGEE.